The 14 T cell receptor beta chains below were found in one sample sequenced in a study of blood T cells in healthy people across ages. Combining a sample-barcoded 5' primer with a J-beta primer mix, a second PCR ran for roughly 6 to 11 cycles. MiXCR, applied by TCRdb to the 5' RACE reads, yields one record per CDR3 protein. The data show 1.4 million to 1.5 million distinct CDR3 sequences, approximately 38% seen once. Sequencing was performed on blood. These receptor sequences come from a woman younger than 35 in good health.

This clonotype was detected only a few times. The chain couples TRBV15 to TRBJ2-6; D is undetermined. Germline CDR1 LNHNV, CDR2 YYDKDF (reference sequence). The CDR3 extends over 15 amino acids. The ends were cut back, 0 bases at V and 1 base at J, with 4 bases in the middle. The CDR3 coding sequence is TGTGCCACCAGCAGAGATACGTCTGGGGCCAACGTCCTGACTTTC. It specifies CATSRDTSGANVLTF.

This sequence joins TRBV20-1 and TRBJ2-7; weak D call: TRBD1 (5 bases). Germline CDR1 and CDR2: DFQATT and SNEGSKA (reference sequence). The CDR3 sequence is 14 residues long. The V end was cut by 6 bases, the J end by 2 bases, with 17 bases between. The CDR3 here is CSAISRIGAYEQYF. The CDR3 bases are TGCAGTGCCATCTCCAGGATAGGGGCCTACGAGCAGTACTTC.

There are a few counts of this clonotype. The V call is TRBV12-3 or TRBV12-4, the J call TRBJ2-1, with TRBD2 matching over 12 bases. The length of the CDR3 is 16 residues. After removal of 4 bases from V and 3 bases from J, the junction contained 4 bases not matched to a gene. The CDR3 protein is CASSSRLAGDYNEQFF. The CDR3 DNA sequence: TGTGCCAGCAGTTCCCGACTAGCGGGAGACTACAATGAGCAGTTCTTC.

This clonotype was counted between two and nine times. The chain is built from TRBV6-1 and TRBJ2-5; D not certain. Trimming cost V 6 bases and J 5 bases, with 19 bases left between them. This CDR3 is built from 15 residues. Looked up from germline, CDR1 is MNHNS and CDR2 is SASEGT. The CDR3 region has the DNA TGTGCCAGCAGGGCTCGCACGAAAAGTGAGGAGACCCAGTACTTC. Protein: CASRARTKSEETQYF.

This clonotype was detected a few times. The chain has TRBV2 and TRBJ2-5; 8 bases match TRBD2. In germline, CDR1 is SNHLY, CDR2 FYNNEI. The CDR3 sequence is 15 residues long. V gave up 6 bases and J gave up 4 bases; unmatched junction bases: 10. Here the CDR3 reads CASSYKRELGETQYF. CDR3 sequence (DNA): TGTGCCAGCAGCTATAAGCGGGAGTTAGGAGAGACCCAGTACTTC.

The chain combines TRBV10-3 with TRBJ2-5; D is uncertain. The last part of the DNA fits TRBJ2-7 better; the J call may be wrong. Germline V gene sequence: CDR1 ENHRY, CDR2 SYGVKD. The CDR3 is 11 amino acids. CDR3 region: CAISDKCEQYF. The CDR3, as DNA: TGTGCCATCAGTGACAAGTGCGAGCAGTACTTC.

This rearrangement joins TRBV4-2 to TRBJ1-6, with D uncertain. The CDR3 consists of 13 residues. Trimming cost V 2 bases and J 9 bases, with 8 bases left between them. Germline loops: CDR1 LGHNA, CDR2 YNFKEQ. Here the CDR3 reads CASSQKDGSPLHF. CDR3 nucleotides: TGTGCCAGCAGCCAAAAGGACGGTTCACCCCTCCACTTT.

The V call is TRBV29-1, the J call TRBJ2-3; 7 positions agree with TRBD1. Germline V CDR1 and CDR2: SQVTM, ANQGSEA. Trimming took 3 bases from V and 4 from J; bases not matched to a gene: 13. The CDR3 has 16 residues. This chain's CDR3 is CSVEGEQGLPPDTQYF. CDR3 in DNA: TGCAGCGTTGAGGGGGAACAGGGGCTGCCCCCAGATACGCAGTATTTT.

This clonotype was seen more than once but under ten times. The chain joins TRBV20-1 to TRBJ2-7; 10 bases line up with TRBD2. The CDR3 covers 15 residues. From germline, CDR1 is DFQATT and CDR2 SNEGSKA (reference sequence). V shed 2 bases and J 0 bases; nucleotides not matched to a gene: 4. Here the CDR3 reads CSARKGLASSYEQYF. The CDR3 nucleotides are TGCAGTGCTAGAAAGGGACTAGCGAGCTCCTACGAGCAGTACTTC.

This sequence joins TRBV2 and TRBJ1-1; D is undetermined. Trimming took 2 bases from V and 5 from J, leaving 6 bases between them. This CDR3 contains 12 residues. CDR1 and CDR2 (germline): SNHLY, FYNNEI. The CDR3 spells CASSERVTEAFF. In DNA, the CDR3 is TGTGCCAGCAGTGAACGGGTTACTGAAGCTTTCTTT.

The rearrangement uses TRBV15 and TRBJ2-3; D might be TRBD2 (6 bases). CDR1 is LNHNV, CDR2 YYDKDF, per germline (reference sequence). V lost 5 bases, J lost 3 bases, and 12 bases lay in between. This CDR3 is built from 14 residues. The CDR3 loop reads CATSVGLETDTQYF. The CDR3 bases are TGTGCCACCAGCGTGGGACTTGAGACAGATACGCAGTATTTT. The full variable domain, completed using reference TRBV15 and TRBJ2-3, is DAMVIQNPRYQVTQFGKPVTLSCSQTLNHNVMYWYQQKSSQAPKLLFHYYDKDFNNEADTPDNFQSRRPNTSFCFLDIRSPGLGDTAMYLCATSVGLETDTQYFGPGTRLTVL.

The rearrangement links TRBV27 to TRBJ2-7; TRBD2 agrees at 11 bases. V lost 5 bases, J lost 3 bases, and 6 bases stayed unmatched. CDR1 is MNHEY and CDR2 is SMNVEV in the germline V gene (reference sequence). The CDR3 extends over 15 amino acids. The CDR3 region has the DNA TGTGCCAGCAGTCCAGAGGGGACTAGCGGCTACGAGCAGTACTTC. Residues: CASSPEGTSGYEQYF.

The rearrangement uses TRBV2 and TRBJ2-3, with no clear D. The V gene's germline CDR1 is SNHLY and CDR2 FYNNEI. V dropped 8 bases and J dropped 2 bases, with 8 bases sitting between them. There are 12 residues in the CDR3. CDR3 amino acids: CASGWITDTQYF. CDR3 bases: TGTGCCAGCGGCTGGATCACAGATACGCAGTATTTT.

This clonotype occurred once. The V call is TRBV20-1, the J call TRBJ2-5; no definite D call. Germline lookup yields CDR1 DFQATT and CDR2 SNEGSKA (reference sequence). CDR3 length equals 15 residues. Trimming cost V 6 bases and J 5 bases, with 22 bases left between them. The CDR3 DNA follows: TGCAGTGCCCAACCAAGGGTTAGGGCCTACGAGACCCAGTACTTC. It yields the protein CSAQPRVRAYETQYF.